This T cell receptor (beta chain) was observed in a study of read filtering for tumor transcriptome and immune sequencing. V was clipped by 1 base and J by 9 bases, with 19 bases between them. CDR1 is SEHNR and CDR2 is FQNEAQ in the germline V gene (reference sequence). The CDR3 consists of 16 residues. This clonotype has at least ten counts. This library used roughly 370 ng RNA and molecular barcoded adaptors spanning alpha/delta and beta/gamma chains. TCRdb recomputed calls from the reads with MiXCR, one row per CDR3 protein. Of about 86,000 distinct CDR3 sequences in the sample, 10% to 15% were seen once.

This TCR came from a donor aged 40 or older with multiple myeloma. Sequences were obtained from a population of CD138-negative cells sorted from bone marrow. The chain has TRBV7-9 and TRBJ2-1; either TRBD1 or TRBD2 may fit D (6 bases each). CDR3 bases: TGTGCCAGCAGCTTAGGTGGGGGCCGAGTGGGGGGTGAGCAGTTCTTC. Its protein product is CASSLGGGRVGGEQFF.